The present entry profiles one T cell receptor beta chain with its context. Methods used by the authors: Amplified reference gene primers provided the basis for estimating nucleated cell counts. This table comes from immunoSEQ multiplex PCR, and its TCRdb copy is limited to in-frame clones, with some not included. Clonal size and the V and J genes are those of that table, whereas D and trimming came from the DNA. The repertoire holds some 120,000 clones, with about nine tenths as singletons. This sample is drawn from a study of blood T cell repertoires in COVID-19. Study summary: Nucleic acid was either cDNA or gDNA, and it came from T cells, B-cell-depleted T cells, or PBMCs.

CDR1 is MDHEN, CDR2 SYDVKM, per germline. This CDR3 is built from 15 residues. V shed 5 bases and J 4 bases; nucleotides not matched to a gene: 9. This TCR came from a man aged 55 to 69 with COVID-19, enrolled during active disease. Sequencing was performed on peripheral blood. The chain uses TRBV28 and TRBJ2-7; 9 nucleotides align to TRBD2. The CDR3 DNA reads TGTGCCAGCAGTCATTCTAGCGGGGCAGGGTACGAGCAGTACTTC. This encodes CASSHSSGAGYEQYF.